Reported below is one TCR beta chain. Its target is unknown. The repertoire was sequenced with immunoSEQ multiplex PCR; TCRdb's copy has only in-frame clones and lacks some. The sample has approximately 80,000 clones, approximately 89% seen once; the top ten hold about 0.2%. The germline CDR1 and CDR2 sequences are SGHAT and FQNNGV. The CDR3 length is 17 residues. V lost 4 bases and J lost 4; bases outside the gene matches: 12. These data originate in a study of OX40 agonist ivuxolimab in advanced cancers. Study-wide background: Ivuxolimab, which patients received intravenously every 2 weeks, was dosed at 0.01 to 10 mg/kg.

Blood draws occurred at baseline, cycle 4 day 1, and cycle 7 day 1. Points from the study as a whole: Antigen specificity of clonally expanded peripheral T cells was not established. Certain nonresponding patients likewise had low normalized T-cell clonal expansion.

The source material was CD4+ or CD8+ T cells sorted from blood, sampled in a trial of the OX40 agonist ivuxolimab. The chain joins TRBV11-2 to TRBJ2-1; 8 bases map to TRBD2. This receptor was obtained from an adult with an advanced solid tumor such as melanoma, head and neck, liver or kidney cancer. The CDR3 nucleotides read TGTGCCAGCAGCTACGACCTAGCGGGCAGACCTTACAATGAGCAGTTCTTC. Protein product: CASSYDLAGRPYNEQFF. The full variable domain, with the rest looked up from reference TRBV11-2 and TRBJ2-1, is EAGVAQSPRYKIIEKRQSVAFWCNPISGHATLYWYQQILGQGPKLLIQFQNNGVVDDSQLPKDRFSAERLKGVDSTLKIQPAKLEDSAVYLCASSYDLAGRPYNEQFFGPGTRLTVL.